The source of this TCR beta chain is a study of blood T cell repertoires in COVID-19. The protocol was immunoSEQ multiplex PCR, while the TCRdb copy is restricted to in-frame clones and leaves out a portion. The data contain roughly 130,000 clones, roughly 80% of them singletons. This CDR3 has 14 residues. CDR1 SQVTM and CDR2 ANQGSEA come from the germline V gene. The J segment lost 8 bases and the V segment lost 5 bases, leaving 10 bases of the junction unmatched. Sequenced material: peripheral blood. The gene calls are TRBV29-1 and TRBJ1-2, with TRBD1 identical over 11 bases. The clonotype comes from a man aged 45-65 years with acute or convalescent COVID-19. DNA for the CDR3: TGCAGCGTTTGGGACAGGGGGTCCCTTCTGGGCTACACCTTC. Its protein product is CSVWDRGSLLGYTF.